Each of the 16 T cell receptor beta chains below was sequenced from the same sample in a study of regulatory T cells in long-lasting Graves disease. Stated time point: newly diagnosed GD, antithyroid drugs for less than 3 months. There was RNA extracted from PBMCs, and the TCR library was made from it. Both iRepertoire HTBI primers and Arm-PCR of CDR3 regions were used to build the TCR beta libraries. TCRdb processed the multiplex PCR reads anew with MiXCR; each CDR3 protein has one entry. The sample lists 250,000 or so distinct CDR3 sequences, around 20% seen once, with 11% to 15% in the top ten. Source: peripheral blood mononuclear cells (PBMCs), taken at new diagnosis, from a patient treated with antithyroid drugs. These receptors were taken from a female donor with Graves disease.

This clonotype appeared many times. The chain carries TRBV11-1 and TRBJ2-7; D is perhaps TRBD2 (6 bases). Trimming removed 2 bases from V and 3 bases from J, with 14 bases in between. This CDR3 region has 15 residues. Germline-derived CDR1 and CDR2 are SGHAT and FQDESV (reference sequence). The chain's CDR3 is CASSLRRAGRYEQYF. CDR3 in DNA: TGTGCCAGCAGCTTAAGAAGGGCGGGACGCTACGAGCAGTACTTC.

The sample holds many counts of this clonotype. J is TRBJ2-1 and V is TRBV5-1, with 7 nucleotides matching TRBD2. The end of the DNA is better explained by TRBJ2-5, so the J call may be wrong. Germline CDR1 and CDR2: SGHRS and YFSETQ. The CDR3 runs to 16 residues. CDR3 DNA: TGCGCCAGCAGCAGGGAGGCTAGCGGAAAACAAGAGACCCAGTACTTC. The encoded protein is CASSREASGKQETQYF.

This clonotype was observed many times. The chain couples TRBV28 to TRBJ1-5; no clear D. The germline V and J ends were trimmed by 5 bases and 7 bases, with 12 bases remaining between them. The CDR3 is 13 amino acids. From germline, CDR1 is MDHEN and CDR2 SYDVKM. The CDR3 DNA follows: TGTGCCAGCAGTCATTTAAAGGTACAGCCCCAGCATTTT. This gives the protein CASSHLKVQPQHF.

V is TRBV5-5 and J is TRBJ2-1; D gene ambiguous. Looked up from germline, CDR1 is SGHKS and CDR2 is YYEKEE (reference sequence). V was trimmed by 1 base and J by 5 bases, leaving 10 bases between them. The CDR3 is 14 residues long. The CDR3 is CASSLLDGDNEQFF. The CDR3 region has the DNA TGTGCCAGCAGCTTGTTGGACGGAGACAATGAGCAGTTCTTC.

CDR3 coding DNA: TGTGCCAGCAGCCTAGCCTTTGGGACTCTGGGGAGCTACGAGCAGTACTTC. Residues: CASSLAFGTLGSYEQYF. J is TRBJ2-7 and V is TRBV11-2; possible D gene TRBD2, 6 bases. Trimming pared 5 bases from V and 3 bases from J, leaving 23 bases between. Germline loops: CDR1 SGHAT, CDR2 FQNNGV. This CDR3 has 17 residues.

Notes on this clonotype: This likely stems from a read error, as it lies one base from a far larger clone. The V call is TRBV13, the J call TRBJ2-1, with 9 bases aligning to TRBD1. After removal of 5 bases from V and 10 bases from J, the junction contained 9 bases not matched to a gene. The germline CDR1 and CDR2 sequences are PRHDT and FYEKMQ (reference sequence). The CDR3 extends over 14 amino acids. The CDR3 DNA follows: TGTGCCAGCAGCGCCGGGACAGGGCTCTACGAGCAGTTCTTC. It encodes CASSAGTGLYEQFF.

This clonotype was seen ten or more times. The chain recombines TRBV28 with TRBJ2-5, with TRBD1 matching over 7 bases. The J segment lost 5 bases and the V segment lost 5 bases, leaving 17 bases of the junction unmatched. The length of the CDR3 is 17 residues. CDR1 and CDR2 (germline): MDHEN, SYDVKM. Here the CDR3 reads CASSTRSGTEIVETQYF. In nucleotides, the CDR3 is TGTGCCAGCAGTACGAGATCCGGGACAGAGATCGTCGAGACCCAGTACTTC.

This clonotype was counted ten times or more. The CDR3 is CASSQGQGAREQYF. In DNA form, the CDR3 reads TGCGCCAGCAGCCAAGGACAGGGGGCAAGGGAGCAGTACTTC. The chain couples TRBV4-3 to TRBJ2-7; 10 nucleotides agree with TRBD1. Germline-derived CDR1 and CDR2 are LGHNA and YSLEER. J was trimmed by 7 bases and V by 1 base; bases with no gene match: 4. This CDR3 region has 14 residues.

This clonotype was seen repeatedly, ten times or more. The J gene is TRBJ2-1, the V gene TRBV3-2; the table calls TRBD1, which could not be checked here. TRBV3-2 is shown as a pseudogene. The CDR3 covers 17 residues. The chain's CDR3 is CASSQEASAPLSDEQFF. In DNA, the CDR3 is TGTGCCAGCAGCCAAGAGGCCAGCGCCCCGTTGTCGGATGAGCAGTTCTTC.

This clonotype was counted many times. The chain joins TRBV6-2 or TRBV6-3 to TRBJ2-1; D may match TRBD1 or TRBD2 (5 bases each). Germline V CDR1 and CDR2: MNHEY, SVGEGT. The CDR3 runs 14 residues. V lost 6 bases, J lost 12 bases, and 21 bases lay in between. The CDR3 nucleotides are TGTGCCAGCAGCCGCCTTGCAGGGAGTGTGGGGCAGTTCTTC. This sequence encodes CASSRLAGSVGQFF.

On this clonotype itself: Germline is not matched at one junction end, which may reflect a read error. In DNA, the CDR3 is TGCGCCAGCAGCTTGGGCGGAGAATACAATGAGCAGTTCTTC. This sequence encodes CASSLGGEYNEQFF. The J gene is TRBJ2-1, the V gene TRBV7-9; D is uncertain. This CDR3 has 14 residues. Germline V lookup: CDR1 SEHNR, CDR2 FQNEAQ (reference sequence). Full variable domain (missing parts from reference TRBV7-9 and TRBJ2-1): DTGVSQNPRHKITKRGQNVTFRCDPISEHNRLYWYRQTLGQGPEFLTYFQNEAQLEKSRLLSDRFSAERPKGSFSTLEIQRTEQGDSAMYLCASSLGGEYNEQFFGPGTRLTVL.

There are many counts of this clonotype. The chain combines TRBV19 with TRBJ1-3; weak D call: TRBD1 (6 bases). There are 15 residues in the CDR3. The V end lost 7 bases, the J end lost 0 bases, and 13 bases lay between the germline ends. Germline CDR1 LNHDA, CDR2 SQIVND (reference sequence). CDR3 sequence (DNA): TGTGCCAGTAAGAAAGGACAGACCTCTGGAAACACCATATATTTT. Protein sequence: CASKKGQTSGNTIYF.

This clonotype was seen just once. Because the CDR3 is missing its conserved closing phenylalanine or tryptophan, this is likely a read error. The CDR3 loop reads CASRPGEVSGTEAFS. CDR3 sequence (DNA): TGTGCCAGTAGGCCGGGGGAGGTATCAGGGACTGAAGCTTTCTCT. The chain carries TRBV19 and TRBJ1-1; the D gene is possibly TRBD1 (5 bases). CDR3 length: 15 residues. The V end was cut by 6 bases, the J end by 5 bases, with 19 bases between. The V gene's germline CDR1 is LNHDA and CDR2 SQIVND (reference sequence).

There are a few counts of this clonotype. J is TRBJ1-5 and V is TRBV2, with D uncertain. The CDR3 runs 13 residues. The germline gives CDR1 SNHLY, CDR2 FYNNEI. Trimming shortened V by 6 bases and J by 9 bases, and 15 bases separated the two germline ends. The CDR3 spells CASSPLFGRPQHF. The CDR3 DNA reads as TGTGCCAGCAGCCCTTTATTCGGTCGGCCCCAGCATTTT. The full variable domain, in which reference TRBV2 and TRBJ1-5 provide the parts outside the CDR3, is EPEVTQTPSHQVTQMGQEVILRCVPISNHLYFYWYRQILGQKVEFLVSFYNNEISEKSEIFDDQFSVERPDGSNFTLKIRSTKLEDSAMYFCASSPLFGRPQHFGDGTRLSIL.

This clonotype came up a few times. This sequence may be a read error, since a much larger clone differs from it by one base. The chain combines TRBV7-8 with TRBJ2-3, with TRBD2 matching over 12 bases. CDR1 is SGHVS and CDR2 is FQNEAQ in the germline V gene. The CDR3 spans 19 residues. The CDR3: CASSFRPLAGGSSTDTQCF. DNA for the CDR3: TGTGCCAGCAGCTTTAGGCCACTAGCGGGAGGTAGCAGCACAGATACGCAGTGTTTT.

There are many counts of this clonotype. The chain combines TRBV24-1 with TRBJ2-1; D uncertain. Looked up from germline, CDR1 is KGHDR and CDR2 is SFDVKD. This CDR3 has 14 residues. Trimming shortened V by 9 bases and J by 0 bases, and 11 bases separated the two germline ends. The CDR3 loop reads CATSRSSSYNEQFF. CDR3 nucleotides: TGTGCCACCTCAAGATCGAGCTCCTACAATGAGCAGTTCTTC.